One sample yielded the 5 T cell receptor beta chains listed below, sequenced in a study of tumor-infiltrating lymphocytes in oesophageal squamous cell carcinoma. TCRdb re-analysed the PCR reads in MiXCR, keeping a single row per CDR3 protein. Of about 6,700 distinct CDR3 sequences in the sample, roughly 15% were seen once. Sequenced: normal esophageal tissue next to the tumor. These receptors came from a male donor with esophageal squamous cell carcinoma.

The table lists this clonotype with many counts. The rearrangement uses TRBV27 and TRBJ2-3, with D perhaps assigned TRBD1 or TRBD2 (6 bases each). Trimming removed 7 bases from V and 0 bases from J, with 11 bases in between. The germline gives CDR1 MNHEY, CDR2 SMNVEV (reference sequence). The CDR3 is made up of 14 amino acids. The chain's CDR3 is CASTRGPSTDTQYF. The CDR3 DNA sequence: TGTGCCAGCACCCGGGGGCCAAGCACAGATACGCAGTATTTT.

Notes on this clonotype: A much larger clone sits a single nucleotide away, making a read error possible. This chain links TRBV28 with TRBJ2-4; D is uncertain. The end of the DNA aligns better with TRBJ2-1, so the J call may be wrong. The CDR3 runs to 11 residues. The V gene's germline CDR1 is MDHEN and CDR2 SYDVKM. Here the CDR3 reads CASEVGYEQFF. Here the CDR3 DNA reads TGTGCCAGCGAGGTGGGCTACGAGCAGTTCTTC.

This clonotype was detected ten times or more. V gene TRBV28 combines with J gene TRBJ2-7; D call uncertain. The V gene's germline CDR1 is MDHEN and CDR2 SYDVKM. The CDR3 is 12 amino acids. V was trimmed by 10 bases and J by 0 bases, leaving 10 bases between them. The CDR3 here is CATGPSSYEQYF. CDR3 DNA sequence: TGTGCCACAGGCCCTTCCTCCTACGAGCAGTACTTC.

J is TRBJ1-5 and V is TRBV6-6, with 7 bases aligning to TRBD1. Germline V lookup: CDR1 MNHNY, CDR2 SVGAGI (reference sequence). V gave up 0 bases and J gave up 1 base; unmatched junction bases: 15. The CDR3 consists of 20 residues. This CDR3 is CASSYSILSRQGRSNQPQHF. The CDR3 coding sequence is TGTGCCAGCAGTTACTCGATTCTGTCGAGACAGGGAAGAAGCAATCAGCCCCAGCATTTT.

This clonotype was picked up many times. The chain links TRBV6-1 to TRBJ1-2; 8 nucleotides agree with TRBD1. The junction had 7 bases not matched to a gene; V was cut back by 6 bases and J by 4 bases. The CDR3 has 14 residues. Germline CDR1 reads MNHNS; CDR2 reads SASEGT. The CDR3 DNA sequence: TGTGCCAGCAGCAGGACAGGGAGTTCCTATGGCTACACCTTC. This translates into CASSRTGSSYGYTF.